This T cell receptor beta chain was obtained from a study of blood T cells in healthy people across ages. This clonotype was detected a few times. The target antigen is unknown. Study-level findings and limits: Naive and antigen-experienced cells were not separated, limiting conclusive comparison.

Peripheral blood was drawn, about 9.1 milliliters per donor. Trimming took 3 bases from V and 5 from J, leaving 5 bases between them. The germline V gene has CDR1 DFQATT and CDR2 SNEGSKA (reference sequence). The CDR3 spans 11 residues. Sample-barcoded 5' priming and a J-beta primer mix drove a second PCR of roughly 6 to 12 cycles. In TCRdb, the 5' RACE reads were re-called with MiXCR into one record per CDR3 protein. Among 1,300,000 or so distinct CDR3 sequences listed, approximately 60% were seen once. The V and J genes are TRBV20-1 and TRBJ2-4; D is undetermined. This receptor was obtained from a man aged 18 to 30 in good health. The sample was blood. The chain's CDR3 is CSASPQNIQYF. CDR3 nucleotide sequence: TGCAGTGCTAGCCCCCAAAACATTCAGTACTTC.